This T cell receptor (beta chain) was found in a study of OX40 agonist ivuxolimab in advanced cancers. Study information: Six ivuxolimab dose levels, 0.01 to 10 mg/kg, were given intravenously every 2 weeks. Dose-escalation patients suffered from hepatocellular carcinoma, melanoma, renal cell or head and neck cancer. Partial responses were observed in three patients, of whom one had hepatocellular carcinoma and two had cutaneous melanoma.

The method was immunoSEQ multiplex PCR; TCRdb's version includes in-frame clones alone and lacks a portion of them. Seen here are roughly 75,000 clones, 93% observed once, and the top ten hold about 6.6%. Germline lookup yields CDR1 SGHAT and CDR2 FQNNGV. V dropped 8 bases and J dropped 2 bases, with 13 bases sitting between them. The CDR3 is made up of 13 amino acids. If patients had autoimmune disease history or systemic immunosuppression, they were excluded. This chain connects TRBV11-2 to TRBJ2-7; TRBD1 is a possible D gene (6 bases). This sequence originates from an adult with an advanced solid tumor such as melanoma, head and neck, liver or kidney cancer. This specimen consisted of CD4+ or CD8+ T cells sorted from blood, obtained in a trial of the OX40 agonist ivuxolimab. DNA of the CDR3: TGTGCCAGCTCGAGGACAGAAACCTACGAGCAGTACTTC. Amino acids: CASSRTETYEQYF.